A selection of T cell receptor beta chains follows, all from one sample in a study of molecular identifiers for immune sequencing clone quantification. In TCRdb, the PCR reads were re-called with MiXCR into one record per CDR3 protein. The profile shows 100,000 or so distinct CDR3 sequences, 35% of them singletons. The sequenced material came from naive CD8+ T cells from blood, with Jurkat cell RNA spiked in. These TCRs come from a human donor in good health. Some libraries in this study had Jurkat cell RNA spiked in. Each CDR3 is given with its conserved first and last residue. D genes are given only for firm matches.

length: 14; V: TRBV12-3/TRBV12-4; D: TRBD2; CDR3: CASSHGAGRYEQYF
length: 15; V: TRBV28; D: -; CDR3: CASSLVSSPTTEAFF
length: 10; V: TRBV20-1; D: -; CDR3: CSSGTQPQHF
length: 13; V: TRBV29-1; D: -; CDR3: CSVEERSADEAFF
length: 15; V: TRBV4-1; D: TRBD2; CDR3: CASSQEGLAGNEQFF
length: 14; V: TRBV28; D: TRBD1; CDR3: CASSLGQGGTEAFF
length: 12; V: TRBV6-5; D: TRBD1; CDR3: CASSPGGFGYTF
length: 12; V: TRBV5-5; D: TRBD1; CDR3: CASSWTGEEQYF
length: 16; V: TRBV7-8; D: -; CDR3: CASSLAPLGINEKLFF
length: 13; V: TRBV5-1; D: -; CDR3: CASSSRAGETQYF
length: 14; V: TRBV5-6; D: -; CDR3: CASSLVAGNQPQHF
length: 14; V: TRBV5-6; D: TRBD2; CDR3: CASSPGLGGYEQYF
length: 15; V: TRBV28; D: -; CDR3: CASRRQESSGNTIYF
length: 11; V: TRBV25-1; D: -; CDR3: CASSEWHEQFF
length: 15; V: TRBV9; D: -; CDR3: CVSTWELANTGELFF
length: 14; V: TRBV7-2; D: TRBD1; CDR3: CASRGQGMVSPLHF
length: 13; V: TRBV5-4; D: -; CDR3: CASSSDGGNEQYF
length: 13; V: TRBV27; D: -; CDR3: CASSELGVYEQYF
length: 12; V: TRBV5-4; D: -; CDR3: CASSRDKETQYF
length: 17; V: TRBV11-2; D: TRBD1; CDR3: CASSKFPGQGANTEALF
length: 15; V: TRBV28; D: -; CDR3: CASCFGRGNNSPLHF
length: 12; V: TRBV20-1; D: TRBD2; CDR3: CSAAEGGYEQYF
length: 19; V: TRBV28; D: TRBD1; CDR3: CASSSRDSVRLRLTYEQYF
length: 14; V: TRBV4-1; D: TRBD1; CDR3: CASSQHRGPETQYF
length: 13; V: TRBV9; D: -; CDR3: CASSAAANEKLFF
length: 14; V: TRBV29-1; D: TRBD1; CDR3: CSAGGVIKNTEAFF
length: 13; V: TRBV12-3/TRBV12-4; D: -; CDR3: CASSPGFTDTQYF
length: 14; V: TRBV28; D: -; CDR3: CASSFTVLGTEAFF
length: 16; V: TRBV2; D: TRBD2; CDR3: CASRGGGPSLKDTQYF
length: 15; V: TRBV28; D: -; CDR3: CASRLSQEIIVTQYF
length: 12; V: TRBV27; D: TRBD2; CDR3: CASSNSGRAQYF
length: 12; V: TRBV12-3/TRBV12-4; D: -; CDR3: CASSLNYYEQYF
length: 17; V: TRBV6-2/TRBV6-3; D: TRBD1; CDR3: CASRPWTGPRSNQPQHF
length: 15; V: TRBV7-9; D: -; CDR3: CASSFILGVAPEQFF
length: 11; V: TRBV6-2/TRBV6-3; D: -; CDR3: CASTTAETQYF
length: 13; V: TRBV29-1; D: TRBD2; CDR3: CSVLLAGVYEQYF
length: 15; V: TRBV28; D: TRBD2; CDR3: CASSGLAAQGYEQYF